This T cell receptor (beta chain) is from a study of OX40 agonist ivuxolimab in advanced cancers. Study-level background: The costimulatory receptor OX40 (CD134) was targeted by ivuxolimab, a fully human IgG2 agonistic monoclonal antibody. A male proportion of approximately 83% and a mean age of 60 years, ranging from roughly 23 to 80, were recorded for the dose-escalation cohort. Partial responses were achieved by three dose-escalation patients, of whom one had hepatocellular carcinoma and two had cutaneous melanoma. The paper reports the monotherapy dose-escalation portion (N of about 50 patients) of the phase I ivuxolimab trial. Intravenous ivuxolimab was administered to patients every 2 weeks at six dose levels: 0.01, 0.1, 0.3, 1.5, 3 and 10 mg/kg. Of the approximately 50 dose-escalation patients, hepatocellular carcinoma was present in about 20, melanoma in approximately 15, renal cell carcinoma in 9 and head and neck cancer in 9. Peripheral TCRbeta sequencing was intended to test whether TCR sequence diversity was altered and clonal T-cell expansion was caused by ivuxolimab. Patients were allowed to have had prior anti-PD-1, anti-PD-L1 or anti-CTLA-4 therapy, and approximately 40% of the dose-escalation patients had been treated with checkpoint inhibitors.

General conclusions and limits of the study: Partial responders in the 0.1-3.0 mg/kg groups had among the lowest normalized peripheral clonal expansion, especially among CD8+ T cells. After ivuxolimab, more expanded clones were found on average in CD8+ T cells than in CD4+ T cells. At doses of 0.1 to 3.0 mg/kg, clonal expansion of both CD4+ and CD8+ T cells in blood was seen between baseline and week 6. Low levels of normalized T-cell clonal expansion were also seen in some patients who did not respond. Antigen specificity was not determined for the clonally expanded peripheral T cells.

On this clone: It has no known antigen specificity. Base qualities are missing; no much larger clone stands one base away.

Genomic DNA was isolated from the sorted cells so that the TCRbeta CDR3 region could be sequenced. The immunoSEQ Assay was used for sequencing of TCRbeta CDR3 regions. As stored in TCRdb, this immuneACCESS dataset retains in-frame rearrangements with V and J assigned. A fraction of the clones does not appear; measured against another copy, unresolved V genes explain less than half of the discrepancy, and the remainder lacks a known reason. The sample has about 28,000 clones on record, 90% of them singletons. Roughly 22% of the sample lies in the top ten. The trial excluded patients who had a history of autoimmune disease or were on systemic immunosuppression. Peripheral blood for TCR sequencing was drawn from every dose cohort at baseline, at cycle 4 day 1 and at cycle 7 day 1. The samples were drawn from a first-in-human, open-label, multicenter phase I dose-escalation trial of ivuxolimab. Adults with locally advanced or metastatic head and neck squamous cell, hepatocellular, melanoma or renal cell carcinoma were enrolled in the trial. Before TCR sequencing, CD4+ T cells and CD8+ T cells from peripheral blood were sorted into separate populations.

The material was CD4+ or CD8+ T cells sorted from blood, obtained in a trial of the OX40 agonist ivuxolimab. The source is an adult with an advanced solid tumor such as melanoma, head and neck, liver or kidney cancer.

The nucleotides read TGTGCCAGCAGTGATTCAGGCGATCCCTACGAGCAGTACTTC. The resulting protein is CASSDSGDPYEQYF. In this chain, TRBV6-1 is recombined with TRBJ2-5, with the D gene not clear enough to name. The J call is doubtful: the DNA matches TRBJ2-7 better. Reading from cysteine to phenylalanine, the CDR3 counts 14 amino acids. Just CDR3 DNA is preserved here, 42 bases in frame from base 1. The germline V gene gives CDR1 as MNHNS and CDR2 as SASEGT.